These 17 T cell receptor beta chains were sequenced from one sample in a study of blood T cells in healthy people across ages. PCR was performed a second time for about 7 to 11 cycles using a sample-barcoded 5' primer and a J-beta primer mix. TCRdb re-analysed the 5' RACE reads in MiXCR, keeping a single row per CDR3 protein. In the table there are around 800,000 distinct CDR3 sequences, approximately 67% of which are singletons. Sequencing was performed on blood. These receptors were taken from a man aged 25 to 45 in good health.

The sample holds one count of this clonotype. The chain recombines TRBV6-6 with TRBJ2-7, with D unclear. There are 14 residues in the CDR3. Trimming stripped 4 bases from V and 2 bases from J, with 12 bases between. CDR1 and CDR2 (germline): MNHNY, SVGAGI (reference sequence). CDR3 bases: TGTGCCAGCAGTTCGTCCCGCCTACCCTACGAGCAGTACTTC. Translated: CASSSSRLPYEQYF.

The genes are TRBV10-3 and TRBJ2-3, with D tentatively TRBD1 or TRBD2 (5 bases each). This CDR3 contains 16 residues. CDR1 and CDR2 (germline): ENHRY, SYGVKD. Trimming pared 6 bases from V and 4 bases from J, leaving 20 bases between. This chain's CDR3 is CAIRKNLGVGADTQYF. CDR3 DNA: TGTGCCATCAGGAAAAACTTGGGGGTTGGGGCAGATACGCAGTATTTT.

The genes are TRBV4-1 and TRBJ2-1; 10 bases map to TRBD2. V dropped 3 bases and J dropped 8; count of bases not matched to a gene: 13. The CDR3 runs 17 residues. Germline V gene sequence: CDR1 MGHRA, CDR2 YSYEKL. The CDR3 region has the DNA TGCGCCAGCAGCCAGGGGTCTGGGCTAGCGGGGGAACATGAGCAGTTCTTC. It translates to CASSQGSGLAGEHEQFF.

With respect to this clonotype: One end of the junction varies from germline; a read error may be responsible. The CDR3 DNA follows: TGTGCTAGCACTCTAGACAGCAATCAAGGCTACACCTTC. Its protein product is CASTLDSNQGYTF. The chain joins TRBV6-2 or TRBV6-3 to TRBJ1-2, with a weak D call TRBD1 (5 bases). CDR1 is MNHEY, CDR2 SVGEGT, per germline. The length of the CDR3 is 13 residues.

The V and J genes are TRBV6-2 or TRBV6-3 and TRBJ1-2; the D gene is possibly TRBD1 (6 bases). Trimming shortened V by 4 bases and J by 6 bases, and 18 bases separated the two germline ends. The V gene's germline CDR1 is MNHEY and CDR2 SVGEGT. This CDR3 spans 15 amino acids. This chain's CDR3 is CASSSSRGALDGYTF. The DNA for the CDR3 is TGTGCCAGCAGTTCCAGCCGGGGGGCACTCGATGGCTACACCTTC.

The gene calls are TRBV6-5 and TRBJ2-3; the match to TRBD1 covers 8 bases. The CDR3 is 13 amino acids. The V and J ends lost 7 bases and 5 bases, in that order; junction bases with no gene match: 5. CDR1 and CDR2 (germline): MNHEY, SVGAGI. In nucleotides, the CDR3 is TGTGCCAGCACTGGACAGGGAAGAGATACGCAGTATTTT. Translated: CASTGQGRDTQYF.

The gene calls are TRBV7-9 and TRBJ2-5; possible D gene TRBD1, 6 bases. Germline values: CDR1 SEHNR, CDR2 FQNEAQ (reference sequence). This CDR3 has 14 residues. Trimming took 5 bases from V and 2 from J, leaving 12 bases between them. The chain's CDR3 is CASSAHRVQETQYF. DNA of the CDR3: TGTGCCAGCAGCGCCCACAGGGTTCAAGAGACCCAGTACTTC.

The CDR3 nucleotides read TGTGCCAGCAGTGGGTTTGGGCGGTACGGCTCCTACAATGAGCAGTTCTTC. It is translated as CASSGFGRYGSYNEQFF. The rearrangement joins TRBV2 to TRBJ2-1, with D hard to call. Germline V gene data show CDR1 as SNHLY and CDR2 as FYNNEI. V lost 4 bases and J 0 bases, leaving 16 bases between the germline ends. The CDR3 runs to 17 residues.

V is TRBV9 and J is TRBJ2-1, with TRBD2 identical over 9 bases. Germline V CDR1 and CDR2: SGDLS, YYNGEE. With V trimmed by 1 base and J by 3 bases, 5 bases remained unmatched. The CDR3 loop spans 16 amino acids. In DNA, the CDR3 is TGTGCCAGCAGCGTAAGCAGCGGGGGGCTCTACAATGAGCAGTTCTTC. This sequence encodes CASSVSSGGLYNEQFF.

A note on this clonotype: This sequence may be a read error, since a much larger clone differs from it by one base. The chain carries TRBV7-2 and TRBJ2-1, with a weak D call TRBD1 (5 bases). Trimming stripped 5 bases from V and 9 bases from J, with 17 bases between. The germline gives CDR1 SGHTA, CDR2 FQGNSA. The CDR3 runs 14 residues. CDR3 in amino acids: CASSRGAEESEQFF. CDR3 sequence (DNA): TGTGCCAGCAGCCGTGGGGCGGAAGAGAGTGAGCAGTTCTTC.

This clonotype showed up just once. A much larger clone lies one base from this, so it may be a read error. The V call is TRBV29-1, the J call TRBJ1-2; TRBD1 might be the D (6 bases). The CDR3 is 18 residues long. From germline, CDR1 is SQVTM and CDR2 ANQGSEA. Between the trimmed V and J ends, which lost 1 base and 7 bases, there was a span of 28 bases. Written as DNA, the CDR3 is TGCAGCGTTGAAGTCCCACTGAGTACACAGGGTCTCGGCGCTGGCTACACCTTC. This codes for CSVEVPLSTQGLGAGYTF.

J is TRBJ2-7 and V is TRBV7-9; D might be TRBD2 (5 bases). This CDR3 spans 16 amino acids. Germline CDR1 is SEHNR and CDR2 is FQNEAQ (reference sequence). Deletions cut 7 bases from V and 3 bases from J, with 22 bases between. CDR3 in amino acids: CASTDGGGLASYEQYF. The CDR3 nucleotides read TGTGCCAGCACCGATGGAGGAGGCCTCGCAAGCTACGAGCAGTACTTC.

There are a few counts of this clonotype. This sequence joins TRBV7-2 and TRBJ2-1; D possibly corresponds to TRBD2 (6 bases). This CDR3 has 11 amino acids. CDR1 SGHTA and CDR2 FQGNSA come from the germline V gene. The V end was cut by 4 bases, the J end by 12 bases, with 10 bases between. CDR3 loop: CASSSHGGQFF. In DNA form, the CDR3 reads TGTGCCAGCAGCTCACACGGGGGGCAGTTCTTC.

The rearrangement links TRBV6-2 or TRBV6-3 to TRBJ2-1, with 7 bases matching TRBD2. Germline V gene lookup returns CDR1 MNHEY and CDR2 SVGEGT. The CDR3 consists of 16 residues. With V trimmed by 6 bases and J by 10 bases, 18 bases remained unmatched. CDR3 DNA sequence: TGTGCCAGCAGACCCACGGGGCCAGCGGGGATTGGGGAGCAGTTCTTC. This translates into CASRPTGPAGIGEQFF.

The rearrangement links TRBV2 to TRBJ1-2; D uncertain. CDR3 length: 10 amino acids. The ends were cut back, 9 bases at V and 4 bases at J, with 6 bases in the middle. CDR1 and CDR2 (germline): SNHLY, FYNNEI. This CDR3 reads CAREVYGYTF. DNA of the CDR3: TGTGCCAGAGAGGTCTATGGCTACACCTTC.

With respect to this clonotype: At one boundary the junction diverges from the germline segment, which might be a read error. The chain links TRBV9 to TRBJ2-3; 7 positions agree with TRBD2. CDR1 is SGDLS and CDR2 is YYNGEE in the germline V gene. This CDR3 comprises 16 residues. CDR3 in amino acids: CASSPDLRGVPDTRYF. The CDR3 DNA is TGTGCCAGCAGCCCAGACCTACGGGGGGTCCCAGATACGCGGTATTTT.

V and J are TRBV4-2 and TRBJ2-1; no clear D gene. Germline V CDR1 and CDR2: LGHNA, YNFKEQ. Trimming shortened V by 4 bases and J by 7 bases, and 11 bases separated the two germline ends. The CDR3 extends over 13 amino acids. CDR3 loop: CASSLAPRNEQFF. The DNA for the CDR3 is TGTGCCAGCAGCCTAGCACCGCGAAATGAGCAGTTCTTC.